This TCR beta chain emerged from a study of cytomegalovirus exposure and HLA in healthy donors. Study background: In a later analysis, the 130 or so validation repertoires were reported to have used the same platform as the roughly 700 first-cohort repertoires. Whole-study findings and limits: The authors listed 150 to 200 TCR beta chains as cytomegalovirus-associated. According to a subsequent analysis, TCR clusters from the first cohort were inclined to appear together in the 100 to 150 validation repertoires.

Profiled with immunoSEQ multiplex PCR; TCRdb holds only in-frame clones, not every one. The data show 90,000 to 110,000 clones, almost 90% seen once. Concerning this clone: Its antigen is undetermined.

The CDR3 runs 14 residues. CDR1 and CDR2 (germline): SGHAT, FQNNGV. Trimming pared 3 bases from V and 6 bases from J, leaving 14 bases between. Sample: PBMCs. V usage is TRBV11-2 and J usage is TRBJ1-2; D not certain. The sequence came from a woman aged 18-29 years in good health and CMV-seronegative. The CDR3 here is CASSFLEAMDGYTF. In DNA form, the CDR3 reads TGTGCCAGCAGCTTCCTTGAAGCGATGGATGGCTACACCTTC.